This T cell receptor (beta chain) was found in a study of T-cell memory formation after mild COVID-19. Background on the study: Among the donors, TCR clusters were largely specific to each donor. Overall study findings and caveats: Those CD4+ clones that contracted were mainly in CM and EM (CD8+ ones in EMRA).

In this sample, this clonotype turned up many times. Antigen specificity is unknown. The CDR3 has 14 amino acids. From germline, CDR1 is MNHEY and CDR2 SVGAGI. Trimming cost V 6 bases and J 6 bases, with 15 bases left between them. Each CDR3 protein is one row after TCRdb ran MiXCR on the 5' RACE reads. The repertoire includes about 290,000 distinct CDR3 sequences, roughly 15% of them detected once, and 22% sits in the top ten. Sequencing was done on a sample of PBMCs or a T cell subset sorted from them (not recorded which). The V gene is TRBV6-5, the J gene TRBJ2-1; the D gene is possibly TRBD2 (5 bases). The origin of this receptor is a man younger than 30 who had mild COVID-19 (a few samples of this study predate the infection). Cell type and time point are not known. The CDR3 DNA is TGTGCCAGCAGCACGTCACTAGTCGGCAATGAGCAGTTCTTC. It yields the protein CASSTSLVGNEQFF.